Listed below are T cell receptor beta chains from one sample, sequenced in a study of T cell changes during pregnancy in multiple sclerosis. The repertoire was sequenced with immunoSEQ multiplex PCR; TCRdb's copy has only in-frame clones and lacks some. This sample yields 55,000 to 75,000 clones, of which around 91% are seen a single time; approximately 1.4% belongs to the top ten. Specimen: peripheral blood, collected after pregnancy. These receptors were obtained from a female donor in good health, enrolled as a control in a pregnancy study. The CDR3 runs from the conserved cysteine through the conserved F or W. The D gene is left open where the match is weak. Only some rows state a clone size, as once, few, many or a class for expanded clones.

clone_size j_call d_call v_call cdr3_nt cdr3_aa
- TRBJ1-2 - TRBV10-3 TGTGCCATCAGTGCAGGGGAGATAACGGCCTATGGCTACACCTTC CAISAGEITAYGYTF
- TRBJ1-1 - TRBV11-3 TGTGCCAGTCTGGGGATACAGGGGAACACTGAAGCTTTCTTT CASLGIQGNTEAFF
- TRBJ1-1 - TRBV23-1 TGCGCCAGCACAGGGGCCGCGGCGAACACTGAAGCTTTCTTT CASTGAAANTEAFF
- TRBJ1-2 - TRBV10-3 TGTGCCATTAGGGGCACTAACTATGGCTACACCTTC CAIRGTNYGYTF
- TRBJ1-2 TRBD1 TRBV19 TGTGCCAGTAGTAAACAGGGGCCGTACTATGGCTACACCTTC CASSKQGPYYGYTF
- TRBJ2-5 TRBD2 TRBV6-1 TGTGCCAGCACCAATACCGGGACTAGGCAAGAGACCCAGTACTTC CASTNTGTRQETQYF
- TRBJ2-1 - TRBV15 TGTGCCACCAGCAGAGAAAAGGGAGCCTACAATGAGCAGTTCTTC CATSREKGAYNEQFF
- TRBJ1-4 TRBD1 TRBV4-3 TGCGCCAGCAGCCAAGGGACAGGGGTTGAAAAACTGTTTTTT CASSQGTGVEKLFF
- TRBJ1-3 TRBD1 TRBV5-4 TGTGCCAGCAGCCACGGGACAGGGGGCTCGGGAAACACCATATATTTT CASSHGTGGSGNTIYF
- TRBJ2-5 - TRBV15 TGTGCCACCAGCGGAGGGACCCGGGGGGCCTTCCAAGAGACCCAGTACTTC CATSGGTRGAFQETQYF
- TRBJ1-6 TRBD1 TRBV4-2 TGTGCCAGCAGCCAAGACCCGGGACAGGCAAATTCACCCCTCCACTTT CASSQDPGQANSPLHF
- TRBJ2-5 - TRBV5-6 TGTGCCAGCACCGTTTTTTGGCTAGCGAACCAAGAGACCCAGTACTTC CASTVFWLANQETQYF
- TRBJ2-3 - TRBV7-6 TGTGCCAGCAGCTTAGTCAGATTAGGACAGTTAGACACAGATACGCAGTATTTT CASSLVRLGQLDTDTQYF
- TRBJ2-3 - TRBV5-1 TGCGCCAGCAGCTTAGGGGGGGAGAAGGCAGATACGCAGTATTTT CASSLGGEKADTQYF
- TRBJ2-7 - TRBV9 TGTGCCAGCAGCGAGGGGTGGGGGGGCGGAGACGAGCAGTACTTC CASSEGWGGGDEQYF
- TRBJ1-6 - TRBV2 TGTGCCAGCAGTGAAAGGAAGAGGAATTCACCCCTCCACTTT CASSERKRNSPLHF
- TRBJ1-1 - TRBV5-1 TGCGCCAGCAGCGCACCGGGACAACACACTGAAGCTTTCTTT CASSAPGQHTEAFF
few TRBJ1-2 TRBD1 TRBV15 TGTGCCACCAGCAGAGAGGGACAGTATGGCTACACCTTC CATSREGQYGYTF
- TRBJ2-7 - TRBV6-1 TGTGCCAGCAGTGATTGGGCAGATCCTACGAGCAAGTACTTC CASSDWADPTSKYF
- TRBJ1-6 - TRBV19 TGTGCCAGTACGAGGGCTACTAGTAATTCACCCCTCCACTTT CASTRATSNSPLHF
- TRBJ1-2 - TRBV4-2 TGTGCCAGCAGCCAAGAAGGGACACGTGGGGACTATGGCTACACCTTC CASSQEGTRGDYGYTF
- TRBJ1-4 - TRBV7-9 TGTGCCAGCAGCTTCGGGAGTGGGGCTAATGAAAAACTGTTTTTT CASSFGSGANEKLFF
- TRBJ1-5 - TRBV7-5 TGTGCCAGAAGCTTAGGAGAGCAGCCCCAGCATTTT CARSLGEQPQHF